These 27 T cell receptor beta chains came from one sample sequenced in a study of shared clonotypes between healthy human individuals. The protocol was immunoSEQ multiplex PCR, while the TCRdb copy is restricted to in-frame clones and leaves out a portion. This table holds some 2,400,000 clones, approximately 94% found once. Material: naive CD4+ T cells sorted from blood. Specified subset: CD45RA+ positively selected. The receptors come from a man younger than 30 in good health.

V and J are TRBV7-6 and TRBJ1-6; 8 nucleotides agree with TRBD1. This CDR3 is 15 amino acids long. Germline V gene sequence: CDR1 SGHVS, CDR2 FNYEAQ. After removal of 1 base from V and 7 bases from J, the junction contained 3 bases not matched to a gene. CDR3 DNA sequence: TGTGCCAGCAGCTTAGGGACAGGGATAAATTCACCCCTCCACTTT. This gives the protein CASSLGTGINSPLHF. Filled out from reference TRBV7-6 and TRBJ1-6, the complete variable domain reads GAGVSQSPRYKVTKRGQDVALRCDPISGHVSLYWYRQALGQGPEFLTYFNYEAQQDKSGLPNDRFSAERPEGSISTLTIQRTEQRDSAMYRCASSLGTGINSPLHFGNGTRLTVT.

V and J are TRBV6-5 and TRBJ1-2, with D possibly matching TRBD1 (5 bases). Germline V CDR1 and CDR2: MNHEY, SVGAGI. The length of the CDR3 is 15 residues. The V and J ends lost 0 bases and 7 bases respectively, with 15 bases between them. The CDR3 DNA reads as TGTGCCAGCAGTTACTCAACAGAGGGGTTAGGTGGCTACACCTTC. This translates into CASSYSTEGLGGYTF.

Of note for this clone: Other DNA sequences in the sample encode the same CDR3. The rearrangement uses TRBV30 and TRBJ1-5; D remains ambiguous. The CDR3 covers 13 residues. Looked up from germline, CDR1 is GTSNPN and CDR2 is SVGIG (reference sequence). Trimming took off 1 base at V and 0 bases at J, with 4 bases between the two ends. DNA of the CDR3: TGTGCCTGGAGTGGATATAGCAATCAGCCCCAGCATTTT. Its translation: CAWSGYSNQPQHF.

This chain uses TRBV6-6 with TRBJ2-2; 8 bases align to TRBD1. Germline CDR1 reads MNHNY; CDR2 reads SVGAGI (reference sequence). The V and J ends lost 6 bases and 1 base, in that order; junction bases with no gene match: 4. CDR3 length: 15 amino acids. CDR3 loop: CASRRGQGNTGELFF. The CDR3 nucleotides read TGTGCCAGCAGGCGCGGACAGGGGAACACCGGGGAGCTGTTTTTT.

The chain joins TRBV19 to TRBJ1-1, with a tentative D call TRBD1 (6 bases). Between the trimmed V and J ends, which lost 4 bases and 3 bases, there was a span of 15 bases. The CDR3 consists of 15 residues. Germline values: CDR1 LNHDA, CDR2 SQIVND (reference sequence). DNA of the CDR3: TGTGCCAGTAGTACATACTCAGGGGCGGACACTGAAGCTTTCTTT. Amino acid sequence: CASSTYSGADTEAFF.

This clone was recorded only once. The J gene is TRBJ2-6, the V gene TRBV19; 9 nucleotides match TRBD2. Germline V gene data show CDR1 as LNHDA and CDR2 as SQIVND (reference sequence). The CDR3 loop spans 18 amino acids. V gave up 3 bases and J gave up 2 bases; unmatched junction bases: 8. The CDR3 bases are TGTGCCAGTAGTATGGCCCTAGCGGGGTCCGCTGGGGCCAACGTCCTGACTTTC. Translation gives CASSMALAGSAGANVLTF.

The chain uses TRBV19 and TRBJ1-3; D remains ambiguous. This CDR3 has 12 amino acids. The germline CDR1 and CDR2 sequences are LNHDA and SQIVND (reference sequence). V was shortened by 1 base and J by 12 bases, with 10 bases between the two germline ends. In nucleotides, the CDR3 is TGTGCCAGTAGTATAGTGGCAGGAGTCATATATTTT. This sequence encodes CASSIVAGVIYF. The whole variable domain, filled in from reference TRBV19 and TRBJ1-3, reads DGGITQSPKYLFRKEGQNVTLSCEQNLNHDAMYWYRQDPGQGLRLIYYSQIVNDFQKGDIAEGYSVSREKKESFPLTVTSAQKNPTAFYLCASSIVAGVIYFGEGSWLTVV.

The rearrangement links TRBV5-1 to TRBJ1-1; 9 bases are a match to TRBD1. Trimming cost V 3 bases and J 4 bases; bases outside gene matches: 7. Looked up from germline, CDR1 is SGHRS and CDR2 is YFSETQ. The CDR3 has 15 amino acids. CDR3 sequence: CASSSTGGGITEAFF. The CDR3 nucleotides are TGCGCCAGCAGCTCTACAGGGGGCGGGATCACTGAAGCTTTCTTT.

The genes are TRBV7-2 and TRBJ1-2, with 7 bases aligning to TRBD1. The junction had 10 bases not matched to a gene; V was cut back by 5 bases and J by 7 bases. Germline CDR1 SGHTA, CDR2 FQGNSA. The CDR3 sequence is 14 residues long. The CDR3 DNA reads as TGTGCCAGCAGCCCTGGGACAGAATATGTTGGCTACACCTTC. This encodes CASSPGTEYVGYTF. Full variable domain (outside the CDR3, taken from reference TRBV7-2 and TRBJ1-2): GAGVSQSPSNKVTEKGKDVELRCDPISGHTALYWYRQSLGQGLEFLIYFQGNSAPDKSGLPSDRFSAERTGGSVSTLTIQRTQQEDSAVYLCASSPGTEYVGYTFGSGTRLTVV.

The chain recombines TRBV19 with TRBJ1-3; weak D call: TRBD1 (6 bases). The CDR3 is 13 amino acids. Germline lookup yields CDR1 LNHDA and CDR2 SQIVND (reference sequence). Trimming shortened V by 11 bases and J by 0 bases, and 11 bases separated the two germline ends. The CDR3 sequence: CAAARGSGNTIYF. CDR3 nucleotide sequence: TGTGCCGCCGCCAGGGGCTCTGGAAACACCATATATTTT.

The gene calls are TRBV19 and TRBJ2-6, with TRBD1 identical over 9 bases. Unmatched junction bases numbered 9, after V lost 7 bases and J lost 2 bases. The CDR3 consists of 17 residues. The germline V gene has CDR1 LNHDA and CDR2 SQIVND (reference sequence). CDR3 region: CASTEGQGTPGANVLTF. Here the CDR3 DNA reads TGTGCCAGTACCGAGGGACAGGGTACTCCTGGGGCCAACGTCCTGACTTTC. The variable domain in full, completed from reference TRBV19 and TRBJ2-6, reads DGGITQSPKYLFRKEGQNVTLSCEQNLNHDAMYWYRQDPGQGLRLIYYSQIVNDFQKGDIAEGYSVSREKKESFPLTVTSAQKNPTAFYLCASTEGQGTPGANVLTFGAGSRLTVL.

The gene calls are TRBV4-1 and TRBJ1-1; no clear D gene. Trimming took 3 bases from V and 1 from J, leaving 9 bases between them. Germline CDR1 reads MGHRA; CDR2 reads YSYEKL. The CDR3 spans 14 residues. The CDR3 DNA reads TGCGCCAGCAGCCACGGAAATACGAACACTGAAGCTTTCTTT. This encodes CASSHGNTNTEAFF.

As DNA, the CDR3 is TGTGCCAGCAGCCCCGGACAGGAAACTAATGAAAAACTGTTTTTT. It specifies CASSPGQETNEKLFF. The J gene is TRBJ1-4, the V gene TRBV5-4; 7 bases map to TRBD1. V lost 4 bases to trimming and J lost 1 base; unmatched junction nucleotides: 4. Germline V gives CDR1 SGHNT, CDR2 YYREEE (reference sequence). There are 15 residues in the CDR3.

The chain employs TRBV7-8 and TRBJ2-5; D may correspond to TRBD1 or TRBD2 (5 bases each). Trimming took 3 bases from V and 2 from J, leaving 13 bases between them. The CDR3 loop spans 15 amino acids. Germline values: CDR1 SGHVS, CDR2 FQNEAQ. The CDR3 spells CASSFNPGRQETQYF. The CDR3 nucleotides read TGTGCCAGCAGCTTCAATCCGGGACGACAAGAGACCCAGTACTTC.

The chain combines TRBV28 with TRBJ2-2; D is undetermined. The V and J ends lost 6 bases and 6 bases respectively, with 14 bases between them. The CDR3 totals 14 residues. Germline CDR1 reads MDHEN; CDR2 reads SYDVKM. The CDR3 DNA sequence: TGTGCCAGCAGCCTAGAGCTACGGCCCGGGGAGCTGTTTTTT. Translated: CASSLELRPGELFF.

This clone came up a few times. This same CDR3 is encoded by further DNA sequences in the sample. The rearrangement joins TRBV2 to TRBJ2-5; 7 bases are a match to TRBD1. CDR1 is SNHLY and CDR2 is FYNNEI in the germline V gene. The CDR3 sequence is 13 residues long. After removal of 4 bases from V and 1 base from J, the junction contained 0 bases not matched to a gene. This CDR3 reads CASSGDSQETQYF. CDR3 sequence (DNA): TGTGCCAGCAGTGGGGACAGCCAAGAGACCCAGTACTTC. The entire variable domain, with the rest obtained from reference TRBV2 and TRBJ2-5, is as follows: EPEVTQTPSHQVTQMGQEVILRCVPISNHLYFYWYRQILGQKVEFLVSFYNNEISEKSEIFDDQFSVERPDGSNFTLKIRSTKLEDSAMYFCASSGDSQETQYFGPGTRLLVL.

This sequence joins TRBV27 and TRBJ1-2; D gene unclear. The V gene lost 11 bases and the J gene lost 9 bases, with 10 bases spanning the gap. Germline CDR1 reads MNHEY; CDR2 reads SMNVEV (reference sequence). CDR3 length: 9 amino acids. CDR3 sequence: CAYRRSYTF. The CDR3 region has the DNA TGTGCCTACCGCCGGAGCTACACCTTC.

This clone came up a few times. Additional DNA sequences in this sample encode the identical CDR3. The chain has TRBV5-1 and TRBJ1-1, with 9 nucleotides matching TRBD1. Germline V lookup: CDR1 SGHRS, CDR2 YFSETQ. V trimming: 0 bases; J trimming: 1 base; junction bases outside the gene matches: 1. The CDR3 has 15 amino acids. The CDR3 DNA sequence: TGCGCCAGCAGCTTGGCGGGACAGGGGAACACTGAAGCTTTCTTT. Protein: CASSLAGQGNTEAFF.

V gene TRBV28 combines with J gene TRBJ2-1; maybe TRBD1 (6 bases). The germline V gene encodes CDR1 MDHEN and CDR2 SYDVKM. The CDR3 covers 14 residues. V was cut by 6 bases and J by 2 bases, with 11 bases left in between. The CDR3 reads CASRDRLAYNEQFF. The CDR3 DNA reads as TGTGCCAGCAGAGACAGGTTGGCCTACAATGAGCAGTTCTTC.

This clone was detected once. The chain couples TRBV5-4 to TRBJ1-2; D may be TRBD1 (6 bases). The CDR3 is 17 amino acids. The germline gives CDR1 SGHNT, CDR2 YYREEE (reference sequence). V dropped 1 base and J dropped 8 bases, with 24 bases sitting between them. This CDR3 is CASSLSGGGFVVYGYTF. The CDR3 bases are TGTGCCAGCAGCTTGTCTGGGGGCGGCTTTGTCGTCTACGGCTACACCTTC.

Only one count was recorded for this clone. The chain carries TRBV25-1 and TRBJ2-5; D perhaps matches TRBD2 (6 bases). The CDR3 length is 14 residues. V gave up 2 bases and J gave up 3 bases, with 10 bases separating them. Germline CDR1 is MGHDK and CDR2 is SYGVNS. The CDR3 loop reads CASSETGREETQYF. Written as DNA, the CDR3 is TGTGCCAGCAGTGAAACCGGGAGAGAAGAGACCCAGTACTTC. Based on the CDR3 plus reference TRBV25-1 and TRBJ2-5, the full variable domain is EADIYQTPRYLVIGTGKKITLECSQTMGHDKMYWYQQDPGMELHLIHYSYGVNSTEKGDLSSESTVSRIRTEHFPLTLESARPSHTSQYLCASSETGREETQYFGPGTRLLVL.

This chain connects TRBV5-6 to TRBJ2-2; 7 nucleotides match TRBD2. The ends lost 1 base at V and 6 bases at J; junction bases unmatched: 9. CDR1 is SGHDT, CDR2 YYEEEE, per germline. This CDR3 contains 16 residues. CDR3 DNA sequence: TGTGCCAGCAGCTTGAGGGGCGGGAGTGTAGCCGGGGAGCTGTTTTTT. This translates into CASSLRGGSVAGELFF.

The chain is built from TRBV6-5 and TRBJ2-7; D remains unclear. Germline loops: CDR1 MNHEY, CDR2 SVGAGI. Trimming shortened V by 7 bases and J by 0 bases, and 13 bases separated the two germline ends. This CDR3 contains 14 residues. The CDR3 loop reads CASKTQPSSYEQYF. CDR3 nucleotide sequence: TGTGCCAGCAAAACACAGCCGAGCTCCTACGAGCAGTACTTC.

The chain couples TRBV18 to TRBJ2-7; D possibly corresponds to TRBD2 (7 bases). The germline V and J ends were trimmed by 0 bases and 5 bases, with 14 bases remaining between them. The CDR3 loop spans 15 amino acids. Germline V gene lookup returns CDR1 KGHSH and CDR2 LQKENI. The CDR3 sequence is CASSPPSQGGNEQYF. The CDR3 DNA sequence: TGTGCCAGCTCACCACCCTCACAGGGAGGGAACGAGCAGTACTTC. The variable domain in full, with the rest retrieved from reference TRBV18 and TRBJ2-7, is NAGVMQNPRHLVRRRGQEARLRCSPMKGHSHVYWYRQLPEEGLKFMVYLQKENIIDESGMPKERFSAEFPKEGPSILRIQQVVRGDSAAYFCASSPPSQGGNEQYFGPGTRLTVT.

The chain recombines TRBV5-1 with TRBJ2-7; D call uncertain. Trimming removed 2 bases at V and 0 bases at J, with 12 bases between. CDR3 length: 15 residues. Per germline, CDR1 SGHRS and CDR2 YFSETQ. The CDR3 nucleotides are TGCGCCAGCAGCTTAACCCGACAAGGCTCCTACGAGCAGTACTTC. It specifies CASSLTRQGSYEQYF.

As to this clone: The same CDR3 can be traced to other DNA sequences in this sample. This chain connects TRBV20-1 to TRBJ2-3; D is unclear. The CDR3 length is 11 residues. CDR1 DFQATT and CDR2 SNEGSKA come from the germline V gene (reference sequence). With 1 base removed from V and 6 bases from J, the gap between germline ends came to 5 bases. The CDR3 sequence is CSARGFDTQYF. CDR3 nucleotides: TGCAGTGCTAGAGGATTCGATACGCAGTATTTT.

This clone was observed once. The chain joins TRBV29-1 to TRBJ2-5; tentatively, D is TRBD2 (6 bases). This CDR3 is built from 14 residues. Trimming shortened V by 1 base and J by 4 bases, and 13 bases separated the two germline ends. CDR1 is SQVTM and CDR2 is ANQGSEA in the germline V gene. CDR3 bases: TGCAGCGTTGAAGGACCGGAGGGGAGAGAGACCCAGTACTTC. It translates to CSVEGPEGRETQYF.